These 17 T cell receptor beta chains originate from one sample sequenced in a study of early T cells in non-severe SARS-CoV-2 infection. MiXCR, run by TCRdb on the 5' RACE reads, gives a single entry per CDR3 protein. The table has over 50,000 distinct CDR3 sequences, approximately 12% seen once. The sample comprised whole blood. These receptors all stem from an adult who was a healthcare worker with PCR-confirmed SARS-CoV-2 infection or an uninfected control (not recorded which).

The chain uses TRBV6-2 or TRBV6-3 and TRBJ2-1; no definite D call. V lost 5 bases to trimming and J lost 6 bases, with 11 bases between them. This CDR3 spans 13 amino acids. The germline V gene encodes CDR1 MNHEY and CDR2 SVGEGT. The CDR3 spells CASSRAEFNEQFF. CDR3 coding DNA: TGTGCCAGCAGTCGAGCCGAGTTCAATGAGCAGTTCTTC.

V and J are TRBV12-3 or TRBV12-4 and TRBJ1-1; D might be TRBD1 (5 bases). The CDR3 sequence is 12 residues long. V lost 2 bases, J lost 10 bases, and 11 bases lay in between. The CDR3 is CASSLWGSRAFF. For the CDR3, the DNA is TGTGCCAGCAGTTTATGGGGCAGTCGAGCTTTCTTT.

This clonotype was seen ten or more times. CDR3 sequence: CASSEGGPNTEAFF. In DNA, the CDR3 is TGTGCCAGCAGTGAGGGGGGACCCAACACTGAAGCTTTCTTT. The rearrangement joins TRBV2 to TRBJ1-1; perhaps TRBD1 as D (5 bases). The V and J ends lost 3 bases and 2 bases respectively, with 10 bases between them. This CDR3 has 14 residues. Germline V gene lookup returns CDR1 SNHLY and CDR2 FYNNEI.

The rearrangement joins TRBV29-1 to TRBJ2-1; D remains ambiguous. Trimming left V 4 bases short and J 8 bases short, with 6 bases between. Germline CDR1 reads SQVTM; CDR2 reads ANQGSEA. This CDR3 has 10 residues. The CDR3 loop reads CSVVEHEQFF. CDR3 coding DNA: TGCAGCGTTGTAGAGCATGAGCAGTTCTTC.

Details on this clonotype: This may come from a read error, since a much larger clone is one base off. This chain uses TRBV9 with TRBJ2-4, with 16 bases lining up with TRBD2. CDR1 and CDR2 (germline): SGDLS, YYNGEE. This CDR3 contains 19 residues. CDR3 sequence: CPSSRDGGTSGGAWDIQYF. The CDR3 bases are TGTCCCAGCTCCCGTGATGGCGGGACTAGCGGGGGGGCCTGGGACATTCAGTACTTC.

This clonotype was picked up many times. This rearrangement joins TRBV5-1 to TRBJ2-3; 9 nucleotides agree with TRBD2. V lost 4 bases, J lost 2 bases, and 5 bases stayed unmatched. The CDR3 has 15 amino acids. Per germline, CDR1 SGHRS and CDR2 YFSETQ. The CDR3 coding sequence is TGCGCCAGCAGCCTTAGCGGGAGTCTCACAGATACGCAGTATTTT. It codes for CASSLSGSLTDTQYF.

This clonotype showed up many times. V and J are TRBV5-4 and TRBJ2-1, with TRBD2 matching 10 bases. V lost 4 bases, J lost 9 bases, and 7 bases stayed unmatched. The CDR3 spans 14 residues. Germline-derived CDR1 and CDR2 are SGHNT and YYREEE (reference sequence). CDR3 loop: CASSGLAGGGEQFF. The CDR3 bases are TGTGCCAGCAGCGGTTTAGCGGGGGGAGGTGAGCAGTTCTTC.

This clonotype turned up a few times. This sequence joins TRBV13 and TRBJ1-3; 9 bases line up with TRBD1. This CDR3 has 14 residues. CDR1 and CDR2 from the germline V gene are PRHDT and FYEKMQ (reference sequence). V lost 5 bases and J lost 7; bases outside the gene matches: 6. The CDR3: CASSPGTGRNTIYF. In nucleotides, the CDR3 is TGTGCCAGCAGCCCGGGGACAGGGAGGAACACCATATATTTT.

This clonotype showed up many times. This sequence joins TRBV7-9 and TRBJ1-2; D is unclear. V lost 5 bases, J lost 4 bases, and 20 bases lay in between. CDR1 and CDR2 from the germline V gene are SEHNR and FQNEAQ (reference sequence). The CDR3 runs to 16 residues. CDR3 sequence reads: CASSRIIGLTGYGYTF. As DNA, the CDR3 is TGTGCCAGCAGCCGAATTATCGGACTGACCGGCTATGGCTACACCTTC.

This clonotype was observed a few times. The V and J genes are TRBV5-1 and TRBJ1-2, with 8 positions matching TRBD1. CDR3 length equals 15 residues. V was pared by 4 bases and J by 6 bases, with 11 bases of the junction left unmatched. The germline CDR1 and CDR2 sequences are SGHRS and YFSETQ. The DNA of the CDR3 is TGCGCCAGCAGCCCCCCCTCGACAGGGGCAAATGGCTACACCTTC. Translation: CASSPPSTGANGYTF.

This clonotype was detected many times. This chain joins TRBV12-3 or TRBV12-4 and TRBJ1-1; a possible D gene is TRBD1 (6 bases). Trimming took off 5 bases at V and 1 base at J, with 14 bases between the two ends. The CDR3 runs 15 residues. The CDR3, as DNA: TGTGCCAGCAGTCGCCAAATAGGGGGGAACACTGAAGCTTTCTTT. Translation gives CASSRQIGGNTEAFF.

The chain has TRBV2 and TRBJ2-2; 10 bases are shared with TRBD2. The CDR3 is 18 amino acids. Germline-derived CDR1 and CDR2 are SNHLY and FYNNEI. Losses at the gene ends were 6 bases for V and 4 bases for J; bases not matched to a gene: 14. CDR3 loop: CASRMPVGLAVSTGELFF. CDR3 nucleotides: TGTGCCAGCAGAATGCCCGTTGGACTAGCGGTCTCCACCGGGGAGCTGTTTTTT.

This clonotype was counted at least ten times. CDR3 coding DNA: TGCAGTGCTAGAGGGTCGGGGACAGGGACTAACTATGGCTACACCTTC. Its protein product is CSARGSGTGTNYGYTF. V and J are TRBV20-1 and TRBJ1-2, with 9 bases fitting TRBD1. J was trimmed by 0 bases and V by 1 base; bases with no gene match: 6. CDR1 DFQATT and CDR2 SNEGSKA come from the germline V gene (reference sequence). The length of the CDR3 is 16 residues.

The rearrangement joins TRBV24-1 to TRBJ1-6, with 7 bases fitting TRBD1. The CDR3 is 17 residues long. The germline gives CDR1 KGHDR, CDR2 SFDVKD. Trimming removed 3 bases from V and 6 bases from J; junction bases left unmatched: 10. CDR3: CATSDLGQVGFNSPLHF. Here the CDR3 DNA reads TGTGCCACCAGTGATCTCGGACAGGTCGGGTTTAATTCACCCCTCCACTTT.

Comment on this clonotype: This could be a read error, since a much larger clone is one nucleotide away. This CDR3 is CASRLWGYEQYF. The CDR3 DNA is TGTGCCAGCAGGTTATGGGGGTACGAGCAGTACTTC. This chain links TRBV12-3 or TRBV12-4 with TRBJ2-7; D possibly uses TRBD1 or TRBD2 (5 bases each). CDR3 length equals 12 residues. Trimming stripped 6 bases from V and 4 bases from J, with 10 bases between.

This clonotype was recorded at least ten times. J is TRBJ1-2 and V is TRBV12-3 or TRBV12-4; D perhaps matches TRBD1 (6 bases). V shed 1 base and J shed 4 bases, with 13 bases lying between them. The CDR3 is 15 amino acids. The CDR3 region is CASSLVTGTTYGYTF. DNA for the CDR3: TGTGCCAGCAGTTTAGTAACAGGGACTACCTATGGCTACACCTTC.

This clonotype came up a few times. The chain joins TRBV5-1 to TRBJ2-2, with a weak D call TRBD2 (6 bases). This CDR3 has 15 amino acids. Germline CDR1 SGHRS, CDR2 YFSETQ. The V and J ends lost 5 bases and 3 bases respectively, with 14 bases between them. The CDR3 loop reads CASSTRWGDTGELFF. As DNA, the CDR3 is TGCGCCAGCAGTACGCGATGGGGGGACACCGGGGAGCTGTTTTTT.